The next 22 T cell receptor beta chains were all read from a single sample in a study of control samples from healthy donors and cancer patients. Only in-frame clones appear in the TCRdb table, and some are missing; sequencing was by immunoSEQ multiplex PCR. Seen here are approximately 140,000 clones, roughly 90% observed once, and the top ten hold 10% to 12%. Specimen: blood. Source of these receptors: a young man in good health.

The chain has TRBV7-9 and TRBJ1-1; tentative D call: TRBD1 (5 bases). There are 13 residues in the CDR3. Germline V gene lookup returns CDR1 SEHNR and CDR2 FQNEAQ (reference sequence). The V end lost 5 bases, the J end lost 7 bases, and 14 bases lay between the germline ends. This CDR3 is CASSPAGAREAFF. CDR3 DNA sequence: TGTGCCAGCAGCCCGGCCGGGGCTCGTGAAGCTTTCTTT.

The count of this clone is one. This chain links TRBV10-3 with TRBJ2-3; 10 bases are shared with TRBD1. Germline V CDR1 and CDR2: ENHRY, SYGVKD. V shed 6 bases, J shed 1 base, and the junction held 4 bases outside the gene matches. The CDR3 spans 15 residues. CDR3 DNA: TGTGCCATCAGCCGACAGGGGGCAGGCACAGATACGCAGTATTTT. It encodes CAISRQGAGTDTQYF.

The chain links TRBV2 to TRBJ1-4; D possibly corresponds to TRBD1 (5 bases). V was clipped by 2 bases and J by 6 bases, with 10 bases between them. CDR3 length: 14 residues. From germline, CDR1 is SNHLY and CDR2 FYNNEI. The CDR3 DNA reads TGTGCCAGCAGTGAACTGGGGCGGGATGAAAAACTGTTTTTT. It encodes CASSELGRDEKLFF.

The chain is built from TRBV29-1 and TRBJ2-2; 10 positions match TRBD2. Looked up from germline, CDR1 is SQVTM and CDR2 is ANQGSEA. J lost 6 bases, V lost 0 bases, and 4 bases had no gene match. The CDR3 is 15 residues long. The CDR3: CSVEEAGGPSGELFF. CDR3 DNA sequence: TGCAGCGTTGAAGAAGCGGGAGGGCCTTCCGGGGAGCTGTTTTTT.

CDR3 amino acids: CASSTTYQPQHF. CDR3 coding DNA: TGTGCCAGCAGTACGACCTATCAGCCCCAGCATTTT. This chain uses TRBV6-5 with TRBJ1-5; the D is unclear. Trimming left V 5 bases short and J 5 bases short, with 7 bases between. The CDR3 runs to 12 residues. Germline assignment: CDR1 MNHEY and CDR2 SVGAGI.

The chain combines TRBV6-4 with TRBJ2-2; D unresolved. Trimming cost V 2 bases and J 3 bases, with 7 bases left between them. Per germline, CDR1 MRHNA and CDR2 SNTAGT. The CDR3 runs to 14 residues. Written as DNA, the CDR3 is TGTGCCAGCAGTGACGGGTTGGACACCGGGGAGCTGTTTTTT. It is translated as CASSDGLDTGELFF.

The genes are TRBV9 and TRBJ2-5; TRBD1 agrees at 12 bases. After removal of 4 bases from V and 4 bases from J, the junction contained 8 bases not matched to a gene. CDR3 size: 16 residues. The V gene's germline CDR1 is SGDLS and CDR2 YYNGEE. This chain's CDR3 is CASSPGTGGALETQYF. The CDR3 DNA sequence: TGTGCCAGCAGCCCAGGGACAGGGGGCGCCTTAGAGACCCAGTACTTC.

The chain carries TRBV7-9 and TRBJ1-3; D unresolved. The CDR3 loop spans 13 amino acids. Germline CDR1 and CDR2: SEHNR and FQNEAQ (reference sequence). V lost 8 bases and J 2 bases, leaving 10 bases between the germline ends. In DNA form, the CDR3 reads TGTGCCAGCCTTTTAGGGACTGGAAACACCATATATTTT. Translated: CASLLGTGNTIYF.

The chain employs TRBV7-2 and TRBJ2-7; D perhaps matches TRBD2 (6 bases). The CDR3 length is 14 residues. Germline loops: CDR1 SGHTA, CDR2 FQGNSA. V was clipped by 3 bases and J by 2 bases, with 11 bases between them. The CDR3 nucleotides are TGTGCCAGCAGCTTTGGGTGGGGGGCCTACGAGCAGTACTTC. This gives the protein CASSFGWGAYEQYF.

The rearrangement links TRBV15 to TRBJ2-7; TRBD2 is a possible D gene (6 bases). Germline assignment: CDR1 LNHNV and CDR2 YYDKDF (reference sequence). Trimming left V 1 base short and J 6 bases short, with 16 bases between. There are 15 residues in the CDR3. The CDR3 nucleotides read TGTGCCACCAGCAGAGGAAGAGGGACTTTAGCCGAGCAGTACTTC. Protein sequence: CATSRGRGTLAEQYF.

This CDR3 reads CAWSALGINEKLFF. The CDR3 region has the DNA TGTGCCTGGAGCGCCCTGGGAATTAATGAAAAACTGTTTTTT. The J gene is TRBJ1-4, the V gene TRBV30; the D is unclear. CDR3 length: 14 amino acids. The germline V gene encodes CDR1 GTSNPN and CDR2 SVGIG (reference sequence). V was cut by 3 bases and J by 4 bases, with 12 bases left in between.

The CDR3 bases are TGTGCCAGCAGCCCAGGGGGCGGCAATCAGCCCCAGCATTTT. Amino acid sequence: CASSPGGGNQPQHF. This sequence joins TRBV7-2 and TRBJ1-5; TRBD1 aligns across 8 bases. Germline V CDR1 and CDR2: SGHTA, FQGNSA. This CDR3 has 14 residues. The J segment lost 2 bases and the V segment lost 5 bases, leaving 2 bases of the junction unmatched. The full variable domain, in which reference TRBV7-2 and TRBJ1-5 provide the parts outside the CDR3, is GAGVSQSPSNKVTEKGKDVELRCDPISGHTALYWYRQSLGQGLEFLIYFQGNSAPDKSGLPSDRFSAERTGGSVSTLTIQRTQQEDSAVYLCASSPGGGNQPQHFGDGTRLSIL.

The J gene is TRBJ1-6, the V gene TRBV30; D gene uncertain. The length of the CDR3 is 13 residues. The V end lost 4 bases, the J end lost 8 bases, and 12 bases lay between the germline ends. The V gene's germline CDR1 is GTSNPN and CDR2 SVGIG (reference sequence). The CDR3 DNA is TGTGCCTGGACGTTGGGCAGAGATTCACCCCTCCACTTT. It encodes CAWTLGRDSPLHF.

V and J are TRBV28 and TRBJ1-2, with 7 bases identical to TRBD1. The CDR3 contains 13 residues. The V gene's germline CDR1 is MDHEN and CDR2 SYDVKM. Losses at the gene ends were 6 bases for V and 4 bases for J; bases not matched to a gene: 5. The DNA of the CDR3 is TGTGCCAGCAGAACCACAGGGGCCTATGGCTACACCTTC. It is translated as CASRTTGAYGYTF.

The rearrangement uses TRBV19 and TRBJ2-7; D perhaps matches TRBD2 (6 bases). Germline V gene lookup returns CDR1 LNHDA and CDR2 SQIVND (reference sequence). The CDR3 sequence is 12 residues long. V lost 3 bases and J 6 bases, leaving 9 bases between the germline ends. As DNA, the CDR3 is TGTGCCAGTAGTATGTTGGGGGGCGAGCAGTACTTC. Translating gives CASSMLGGEQYF.

This sequence joins TRBV28 and TRBJ2-3, with a tentative D call TRBD2 (6 bases). This CDR3 comprises 15 residues. The V end was cut by 6 bases, the J end by 0 bases, with 13 bases between. Per the germline V gene, CDR1 is MDHEN and CDR2 is SYDVKM. CDR3 residues: CASRTGGPSTDTQYF. CDR3 sequence (DNA): TGTGCCAGCAGAACCGGGGGACCTAGCACAGATACGCAGTATTTT. The variable domain in full, with the rest retrieved from reference TRBV28 and TRBJ2-3, is DVKVTQSSRYLVKRTGEKVFLECVQDMDHENMFWYRQDPGLGLRLIYFSYDVKMKEKGDIPEGYSVSREKKERFSLILESASTNQTSMYLCASRTGGPSTDTQYFGPGTRLTVL.

The chain uses TRBV2 and TRBJ1-6; TRBD1 agrees at 9 bases. This CDR3 region has 14 residues. Germline V gene data show CDR1 as SNHLY and CDR2 as FYNNEI. V lost 3 bases to trimming and J lost 10 bases; unmatched junction nucleotides: 4. Here the CDR3 DNA reads TGTGCCAGCAGTGATAGGACAGGGGTATCACCCCTCCACTTT. Translating gives CASSDRTGVSPLHF.

V gene TRBV18 combines with J gene TRBJ2-7, with TRBD1 matching 9 bases. This CDR3 comprises 14 residues. Trimming took 2 bases from V and 2 from J; bases not matched to a gene: 1. CDR1 and CDR2 from the germline V gene are KGHSH and LQKENI. The CDR3: CASSPGTGTYEQYF. The CDR3 DNA reads TGTGCCAGCTCACCAGGGACAGGGACCTACGAGCAGTACTTC.

The CDR3 loop is CASSLSTGGNTEAFF. CDR3 coding DNA: TGTGCCAGCAGTTTATCCACAGGTGGGAACACTGAAGCTTTCTTT. The V call is TRBV27, the J call TRBJ1-1; D is perhaps TRBD1 (5 bases). The CDR3 is 15 amino acids. Germline CDR1 is MNHEY and CDR2 is SMNVEV (reference sequence). Trimming left V 0 bases short and J 1 base short, with 9 bases between.

The chain couples TRBV3-1 (or the pseudogene TRBV3-2) to TRBJ2-3; a possible D gene is TRBD2 (6 bases). CDR1 is LGHDT and CDR2 is YNNKEL in the germline V gene (reference sequence). The CDR3 consists of 12 residues. The V and J ends lost 3 bases and 13 bases respectively, with 14 bases between them. CDR3 sequence: CASSHAPGLKYF. The CDR3 region has the DNA TGTGCCAGCAGCCATGCGCCAGGACTAAAGTATTTT.

V and J are TRBV9 and TRBJ1-2; D is undetermined. Germline values: CDR1 SGDLS, CDR2 YYNGEE. The CDR3 runs to 14 residues. Trimming removed 0 bases from V and 7 bases from J, with 13 bases in between. The CDR3 bases are TGTGCCAGCAGCGTAGAAAGTGGGAAGAGTGGCTACACCTTC. This translates into CASSVESGKSGYTF.

The chain links TRBV27 to TRBJ1-2; maybe TRBD1 (6 bases). CDR1 is MNHEY and CDR2 is SMNVEV in the germline V gene (reference sequence). The CDR3 covers 14 residues. V shed 6 bases and J shed 7 bases, with 18 bases lying between them. For the CDR3, the DNA is TGTGCCAGCAGCTTTAGTGGGGGCGCCTTTGGCTACACCTTC. The encoded protein is CASSFSGGAFGYTF.